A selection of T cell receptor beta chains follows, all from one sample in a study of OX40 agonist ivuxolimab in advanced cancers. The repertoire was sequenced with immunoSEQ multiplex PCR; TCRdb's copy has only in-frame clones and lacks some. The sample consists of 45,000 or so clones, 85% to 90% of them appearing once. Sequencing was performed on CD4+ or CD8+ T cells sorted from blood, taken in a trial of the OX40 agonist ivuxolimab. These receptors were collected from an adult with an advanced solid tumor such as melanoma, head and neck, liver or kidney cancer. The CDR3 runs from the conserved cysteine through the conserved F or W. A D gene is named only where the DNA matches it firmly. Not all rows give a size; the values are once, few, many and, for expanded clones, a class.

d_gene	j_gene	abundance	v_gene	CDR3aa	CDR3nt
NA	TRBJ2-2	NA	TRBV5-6	CASSLALGQNTGELFF	TGTGCCAGCAGCTTGGCCCTAGGGCAGAACACCGGGGAGCTGTTTTTT
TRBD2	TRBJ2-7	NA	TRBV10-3	CAITSSGSFEQYF	TGTGCCATCACATCTAGCGGGAGTTTCGAGCAGTACTTC
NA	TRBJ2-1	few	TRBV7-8	CASSPRRVRDEQFF	TGTGCCAGCAGCCCCCGCAGGGTTCGGGATGAGCAGTTCTTC
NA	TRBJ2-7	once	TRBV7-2	CASSLGPPGGGYEQYF	TGTGCCAGCAGCTTAGGACCCCCTGGCGGAGGCTACGAGCAGTACTTC
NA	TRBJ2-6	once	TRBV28	CASSSVGSGANVLTF	TGTGCCAGCAGCTCAGTGGGGTCTGGGGCCAACGTCCTGACTTTC
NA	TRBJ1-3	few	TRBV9	CASSVRSGSGNTIYF	TGTGCCAGCAGCGTGAGATCAGGGTCTGGAAACACCATATATTTT
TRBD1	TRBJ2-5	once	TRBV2	CASNRGPQETQYF	TGTGCCAGCAACAGGGGGCCCCAAGAGACCCAGTACTTC
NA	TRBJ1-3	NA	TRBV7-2	CASSPKGGNTIYF	TGTGCCAGCAGCCCAAAGGGAGGAAACACCATATATTTT
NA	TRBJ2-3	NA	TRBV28	CASLASWADTQYF	TGTGCCAGTCTAGCCTCCTGGGCAGATACGCAGTATTTT
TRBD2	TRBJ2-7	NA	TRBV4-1	CASSRGPLAGASSYEQYF	TGCGCCAGCAGCCGCGGACCGTTAGCGGGAGCGAGCTCCTACGAGCAGTACTTC